These 15 T cell receptor beta chains were all obtained from the same sample, sequenced in a study of blood T cell repertoires in COVID-19. The table came from immunoSEQ multiplex PCR; TCRdb's copy has only in-frame clones and leaves some out. The sample lists approximately 480,000 clones; roughly 90% were seen once. Sequencing was performed on PBMCs or T cells enriched from blood (not recorded which). These TCRs come from a young woman who had recovered from COVID-19.

J is TRBJ2-1 and V is TRBV27; TRBD1 might be the D (5 bases). V lost 6 bases and J 6 bases, leaving 15 bases between the germline ends. CDR1 and CDR2 from the germline V gene are MNHEY and SMNVEV (reference sequence). The CDR3 length is 14 residues. In nucleotides, the CDR3 is TGTGCCAGCAGCCAATCACAGGTCACCAATGAGCAGTTCTTC. Protein sequence: CASSQSQVTNEQFF.

The chain has TRBV4-1 and TRBJ2-7; 10 nucleotides align to TRBD1. The germline V gene encodes CDR1 MGHRA and CDR2 YSYEKL. This CDR3 has 18 residues. V lost 0 bases, J lost 4 bases, and 12 bases stayed unmatched. The CDR3 is CASSQDWTGQGVWYEQYF. The CDR3 nucleotides are TGCGCCAGCAGCCAAGATTGGACTGGACAGGGGGTTTGGTACGAGCAGTACTTC.

The chain couples TRBV4-1 to TRBJ1-6; D may be TRBD1 (5 bases). This CDR3 contains 15 residues. Trimming took off 1 base at V and 7 bases at J, with 11 bases between the two ends. Germline V gene data show CDR1 as MGHRA and CDR2 as YSYEKL. CDR3 coding DNA: TGCGCCAGCAGCCAAGGGCAGGGACTAAATTCACCCCTCCACTTT. Translation: CASSQGQGLNSPLHF.

This clone came up once. The chain employs TRBV2 and TRBJ1-1; possibly TRBD1 for D (6 bases). This CDR3 comprises 13 residues. Trimming shortened V by 7 bases and J by 1 base, and 10 bases separated the two germline ends. Germline V gene sequence: CDR1 SNHLY, CDR2 FYNNEI. The CDR3 reads CASNGQSNTEAFF. The DNA for the CDR3 is TGTGCCAGCAATGGACAGTCGAACACTGAAGCTTTCTTT.

The CDR3 nucleotides are TGTGCCAGCAGTCCCGCAGGTGATGAGCAGTTCTTC. This gives the protein CASSPAGDEQFF. The rearrangement links TRBV12-3 or TRBV12-4 to TRBJ2-1; the D is unclear. V was clipped by 5 bases and J by 8 bases, with 10 bases between them. The CDR3 has 12 residues.

This sequence joins TRBV18 and TRBJ1-2; no clear D gene. Germline V gene data show CDR1 as KGHSH and CDR2 as LQKENI. The CDR3 consists of 14 residues. The V end was cut by 1 base, the J end by 11 bases, with 17 bases between. The CDR3 nucleotides read TGTGCCAGCTCACCACGTAATAACCAGGTCTGGTACACCTTC. This translates into CASSPRNNQVWYTF. Variable domain in full (rest from reference TRBV18 and TRBJ1-2): NAGVMQNPRHLVRRRGQEARLRCSPMKGHSHVYWYRQLPEEGLKFMVYLQKENIIDESGMPKERFSAEFPKEGPSILRIQQVVRGDSAAYFCASSPRNNQVWYTFGSGTRLTVV.

This chain connects TRBV24-1 to TRBJ1-2; no firm D call. V lost 6 bases and J lost 5, with 12 bases in between. This CDR3 is 13 amino acids long. Germline V gives CDR1 KGHDR, CDR2 SFDVKD. CDR3 amino acids: CATSRGNWYGYTF. The CDR3 bases are TGTGCCACCAGTCGCGGAAACTGGTATGGCTACACCTTC.

The V call is TRBV5-1, the J call TRBJ2-1; 8 bases fit TRBD2. J was trimmed by 7 bases and V by 5 bases; bases with no gene match: 11. The CDR3 runs 15 residues. Germline assignment: CDR1 SGHRS and CDR2 YFSETQ. The CDR3 loop reads CASRKAGGEWNEQFF. For the CDR3, the DNA is TGCGCCAGCAGAAAGGCGGGGGGAGAATGGAATGAGCAGTTCTTC.

The V call is TRBV12-5, the J call TRBJ1-1; the match to TRBD1 covers 7 bases. V was clipped by 4 bases and J by 1 base; unmatched bases: 3. Germline CDR1 and CDR2: LGHNT and FRNRAP. The CDR3 runs to 14 residues. CDR3 sequence (DNA): TGTGCTAGTGGTTGGGGACAGCAGAACACTGAAGCTTTCTTT. It encodes CASGWGQQNTEAFF.

The J gene is TRBJ2-7, the V gene TRBV5-1; 7 bases map to TRBD1. This CDR3 is built from 18 residues. J was trimmed by 0 bases and V by 0 bases; bases with no gene match: 12. Germline-derived CDR1 and CDR2 are SGHRS and YFSETQ. The CDR3 nucleotides read TGCGCCAGCAGCTTGGTCCTCAAACCGGGACAGAGCTCCTACGAGCAGTACTTC. Residues: CASSLVLKPGQSSYEQYF.

The chain uses TRBV9 and TRBJ1-1; 7 bases line up with TRBD1. This CDR3 contains 14 residues. In germline, CDR1 is SGDLS, CDR2 YYNGEE. V dropped 4 bases and J dropped 4; count of bases not matched to a gene: 7. Written as DNA, the CDR3 is TGTGCCAGCAGCTTACGACAGGGTAGCACTGAAGCTTTCTTT. Protein product: CASSLRQGSTEAFF.

The chain joins TRBV29-1 to TRBJ1-1; D is possibly TRBD1 (6 bases). V gave up 3 bases and J gave up 1 base, with 12 bases separating them. The CDR3 sequence is 14 residues long. In germline, CDR1 is SQVTM, CDR2 ANQGSEA. This chain's CDR3 is CSVERQERNTEAFF. The CDR3 DNA reads as TGCAGCGTTGAGAGACAGGAAAGGAACACTGAAGCTTTCTTT.

CDR3: CASSYSRLDRGLSPLHF. CDR3 in DNA: TGTGCCAGCAGTTACTCAAGACTGGACAGGGGGCTTTCACCCCTCCACTTT. The genes are TRBV6-2 or TRBV6-3 and TRBJ1-6; 11 bases line up with TRBD1. Per the germline V gene, CDR1 is MNHEY and CDR2 is SVGEGT. J lost 9 bases, V lost 0 bases, and 7 bases had no gene match. This CDR3 contains 17 residues.

The J gene is TRBJ1-2, the V gene TRBV6-5, with D unresolved. The CDR3 extends over 15 amino acids. CDR1 and CDR2 from the germline V gene are MNHEY and SVGAGI. V was trimmed by 6 bases and J by 3 bases, leaving 17 bases between them. Written as DNA, the CDR3 is TGTGCCAGCAGCCCCCCCGGGAACCCCTACTATGGCTACACCTTC. It is translated as CASSPPGNPYYGYTF.

This chain connects TRBV2 to TRBJ1-5; TRBD1 aligns across 7 bases. The CDR3 is 14 residues long. The germline V gene encodes CDR1 SNHLY and CDR2 FYNNEI. V dropped 6 bases and J dropped 6; count of bases not matched to a gene: 8. In nucleotides, the CDR3 is TGTGCCAGCAGAGACGACAGGGCTGCTCAGCCCCAGCATTTT. It specifies CASRDDRAAQPQHF. Full variable domain (rest looked up from reference TRBV2 and TRBJ1-5): EPEVTQTPSHQVTQMGQEVILRCVPISNHLYFYWYRQILGQKVEFLVSFYNNEISEKSEIFDDQFSVERPDGSNFTLKIRSTKLEDSAMYFCASRDDRAAQPQHFGDGTRLSIL.